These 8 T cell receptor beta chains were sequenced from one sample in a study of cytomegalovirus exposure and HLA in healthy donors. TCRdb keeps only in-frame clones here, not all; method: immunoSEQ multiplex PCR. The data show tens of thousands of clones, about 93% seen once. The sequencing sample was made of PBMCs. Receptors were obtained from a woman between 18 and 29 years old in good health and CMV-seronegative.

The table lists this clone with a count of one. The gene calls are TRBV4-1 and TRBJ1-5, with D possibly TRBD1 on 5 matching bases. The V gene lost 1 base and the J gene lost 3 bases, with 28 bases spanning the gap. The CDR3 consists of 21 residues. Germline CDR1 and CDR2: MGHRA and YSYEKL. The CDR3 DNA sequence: TGCGCCAGCAGCCAAGTGAAGGGTACCCATGAAGGGTGGGGGGACAATCAGCCCCAGCATTTT. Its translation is CASSQVKGTHEGWGDNQPQHF.

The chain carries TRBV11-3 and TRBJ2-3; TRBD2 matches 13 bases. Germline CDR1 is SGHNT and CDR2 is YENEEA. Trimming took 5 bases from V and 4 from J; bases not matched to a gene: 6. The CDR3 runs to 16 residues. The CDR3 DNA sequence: TGTGCCAGCAGCGGACGACTAGCGGGAGGTCCAGATACGCAGTATTTT. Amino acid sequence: CASSGRLAGGPDTQYF.

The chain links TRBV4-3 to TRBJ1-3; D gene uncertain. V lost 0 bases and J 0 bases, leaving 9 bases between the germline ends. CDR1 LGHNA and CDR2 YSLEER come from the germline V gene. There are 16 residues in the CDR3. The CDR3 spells CASSQDTGYSGNTIYF. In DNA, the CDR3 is TGCGCCAGCAGCCAAGACACGGGGTACTCTGGAAACACCATATATTTT.

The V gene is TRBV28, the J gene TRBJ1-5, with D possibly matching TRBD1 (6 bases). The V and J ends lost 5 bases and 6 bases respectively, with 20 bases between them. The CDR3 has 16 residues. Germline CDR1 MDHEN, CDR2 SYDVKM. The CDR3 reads CASSRYSGGAGQPQHF. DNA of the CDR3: TGTGCCAGCAGTCGATACTCGGGGGGGGCGGGTCAGCCCCAGCATTTT.

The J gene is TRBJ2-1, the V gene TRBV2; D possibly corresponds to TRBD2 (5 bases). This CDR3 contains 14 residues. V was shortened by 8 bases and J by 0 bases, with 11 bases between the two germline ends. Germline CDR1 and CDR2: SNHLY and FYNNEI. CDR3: CASSRESSYNEQFF. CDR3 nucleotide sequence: TGTGCCAGCTCTCGGGAAAGCTCCTACAATGAGCAGTTCTTC.

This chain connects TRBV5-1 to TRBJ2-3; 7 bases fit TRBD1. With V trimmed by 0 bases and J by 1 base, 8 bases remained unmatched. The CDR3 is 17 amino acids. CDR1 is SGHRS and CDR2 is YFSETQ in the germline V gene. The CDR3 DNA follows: TGCGCCAGCAGCTTGGCCCTTACAGGGGACCGCACAGATACGCAGTATTTT. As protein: CASSLALTGDRTDTQYF.

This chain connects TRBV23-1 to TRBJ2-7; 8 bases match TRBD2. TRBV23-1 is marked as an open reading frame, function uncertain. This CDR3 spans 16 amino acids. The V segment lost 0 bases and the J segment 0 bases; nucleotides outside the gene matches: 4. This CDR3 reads CASSQSGREDSYEQYF. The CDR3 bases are TGCGCCAGCAGTCAATCAGGGCGGGAGGACTCCTACGAGCAGTACTTC.

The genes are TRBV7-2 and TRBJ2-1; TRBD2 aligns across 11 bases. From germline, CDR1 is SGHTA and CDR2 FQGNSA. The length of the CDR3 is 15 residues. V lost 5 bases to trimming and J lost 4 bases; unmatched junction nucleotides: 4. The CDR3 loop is CASSTLAGAYNEQFF. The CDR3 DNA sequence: TGTGCCAGCAGCACACTAGCGGGAGCATACAATGAGCAGTTCTTC.